This is a list of T cell receptor beta chains from one sample in a study of beta chain features in type 1 diabetes. The repertoire was sequenced with immunoSEQ multiplex PCR; TCRdb's copy has only in-frame clones and lacks some. The sample shows 600,000 to 700,000 clones, around 15% of them seen only once. The sequenced material came from naive CD4+ T cells from blood. The receptors stem from a young man with type 1 diabetes. Each CDR3 is given with its conserved first and last residue. D genes are given only for firm matches. Part of the rows lack a size; the others show once, few, many or a class for expanded clones.

>TRBJ2-7|NA|NA|TRBV18
TGTGCCAGCTCACCCACCTCCGGAGGGGAGCAGTACTTC
CASSPTSGGEQYF
>TRBJ2-2|few|NA|TRBV4-2
TGTGCCAGCAGCCCACAGAACACCGGGGAGCTGTTTTTT
CASSPQNTGELFF
>TRBJ2-3|NA|TRBD1|TRBV5-1
TGCGCCAGCAGCCCAGGACAGGATGCAGATACGCAGTATTTT
CASSPGQDADTQYF
>TRBJ1-6|once|TRBD1|TRBV5-6
TGTGCCAGCAGCCGGGGGACAGGGGAGAATTCACCCCTCCACTTT
CASSRGTGENSPLHF
>TRBJ1-3|NA|NA|TRBV30
TGTGCCTGGAGTGTGGGACTGACAATCTCTGGAAACACCATATATTTT
CAWSVGLTISGNTIYF
>TRBJ2-7|few|TRBD2|TRBV30
TGTGCCTGTAATTTAGCGGGGAGATCCTACGAGCAGTACTTC
CACNLAGRSYEQYF
>TRBJ1-2|NA|TRBD1|TRBV29-1
TGCAGCGTTGGGGACAGGGGAATTTTCCCTGGTGGCTACACCTTC
CSVGDRGIFPGGYTF
>TRBJ1-2|NA|NA|TRBV6-6
TGTGCCGGGGCGGAGGGACGGTGGGACTATGGCTACACCTTC
CAGAEGRWDYGYTF
>TRBJ2-2|NA|TRBD1|TRBV5-1
TGCGCCAGCAGCCTAATGGGACAGGATAACACCGGGGAGCTGTTTTTT
CASSLMGQDNTGELFF
>TRBJ2-5|few|NA|TRBV6-6
TGTGCCAGCAGCCGGGACACCGGGGAGACCCAGTACTTC
CASSRDTGETQYF
>TRBJ2-2|few|NA|TRBV9
TGTGCCAGCAGCGTAGAAATGGACTCCTCCGGTCCCGGGGAGCTGTTTTTT
CASSVEMDSSGPGELFF
>TRBJ1-2|NA|TRBD1|TRBV4-1
TGCGCCAGCAGCCAAGAACAGGGGGGGCCCTTAGCCTCCTATGGCTACACCTTC
CASSQEQGGPLASYGYTF
>TRBJ1-5|few|NA|TRBV29-1
TGCAGCGTTGGGGACACTAATCAGCCCCAGCATTTT
CSVGDTNQPQHF
>TRBJ2-7|NA|TRBD2|TRBV5-1
TGCGCCAGCAGCTGGCCGGGGACTAGCAGATCCTACGAGCAGTACTTC
CASSWPGTSRSYEQYF
>TRBJ2-3|NA|TRBD1|TRBV2
TGTGCCAGCAGTGGACAGGGAGCTGGCCAGGATACGCAGTATTTT
CASSGQGAGQDTQYF
>TRBJ2-7|NA|TRBD1|TRBV5-1
TGCGCCAGCAGCATCCTCGCCGGGACAGGGTCCTACGAGCAGTACTTC
CASSILAGTGSYEQYF
>TRBJ1-1|NA|NA|TRBV6-5
TGTGCCAGCAGTTACTCTACAGTCATGAACACTGAAGCTTTCTTT
CASSYSTVMNTEAFF
>TRBJ2-5|few|NA|TRBV28
TGTGCCAGCAGTTTACAGGAATTGGGCTCCTGGGAGACCCAGTACTTC
CASSLQELGSWETQYF
>TRBJ1-2|few|NA|TRBV30
TGTGCCTGGAGCGGTGTGTACGGCTACACCTTC
CAWSGVYGYTF
>TRBJ2-7|NA|NA|TRBV30
TGTGCCTGGAGTGTAGGCAGGGGGCAGTACTTC
CAWSVGRGQYF
>TRBJ2-3|few|NA|TRBV7-7
TGTGCCAGCAGCTCGGGGACCTCTGCGAAGGCGACAGATACGCAGTATTTT
CASSSGTSAKATDTQYF
>TRBJ2-7|NA|NA|TRBV25-1
TGTGCCAGCAGTGAACTAGGCTTACGGCAGTACTTC
CASSELGLRQYF
>TRBJ2-5|NA|TRBD1|TRBV27
TGTGCCAGCAGGACAGGGAAGGGAGAGACCCAGTACTTC
CASRTGKGETQYF
>TRBJ2-6|NA|NA|TRBV7-6
TGTGCCAGCAGCTTTGGCTCTGGGGCCAACGTCCTGACTTTC
CASSFGSGANVLTF
>TRBJ2-7|few|TRBD1|TRBV30
TGTGCCTGGGGTGGAGACAGGGGGATTTCTTACGAGCAGTACTTC
CAWGGDRGISYEQYF
>TRBJ1-1|few|NA|TRBV6-1
TGTGCCAGCAGTGAAGGGGTGAACACTGAAGCTTTCTTT
CASSEGVNTEAFF
>TRBJ1-2|NA|NA|TRBV7-6
TGTGCCAGCAGCTTAGTGCCCCCCGGGAATAAAGGAAACTATGGCTACACCTTC
CASSLVPPGNKGNYGYTF
>TRBJ2-5|few|TRBD2|TRBV10-3
TGTGCCATCAGTGAGTCACGCGGGGGGGCCGGCGAGACCCAGTACTTC
CAISESRGGAGETQYF
>TRBJ1-1|NA|NA|TRBV19
TGTGCCAGTAGTTACGGAAGTCTGAACACTGAAGCTTTCTTT
CASSYGSLNTEAFF
>TRBJ2-7|few|NA|TRBV18
TGTGCCAGCTCACCACGGCTAGCCAACGAGCAGTACTTC
CASSPRLANEQYF
>TRBJ2-7|once|TRBD1|TRBV11-2
TGTGCCAGCAGCTTGGGACAGTACTACGAGCAGTACTTC
CASSLGQYYEQYF
>TRBJ1-1|NA|NA|TRBV9
TGTGCCAGCAGCGTAGGGGACCAGAAGTTGACTGAAGCTTTCTTT
CASSVGDQKLTEAFF
>TRBJ1-5|NA|NA|TRBV18
TGTGCCAGCTCCGGCCTTGGAGGGGAAGATCAGCCCCAGCATTTT
CASSGLGGEDQPQHF
>TRBJ1-1|few|NA|TRBV7-9
TGTGCCAGCAGCTCTTTGCGTTACACTGAAGCTTTCTTT
CASSSLRYTEAFF
>TRBJ2-6|NA|NA|TRBV7-9
TGTGCCAGCAGCTTGGGGGGCTGGGCCAACGTCCTGACTTTC
CASSLGGWANVLTF
>TRBJ2-4|NA|TRBD1|TRBV28
TGTGCCAGCAGTGGACAGGGGGGAAACATTCAGTACTTC
CASSGQGGNIQYF
>TRBJ1-3|few|TRBD1|TRBV7-2
TGTGCCAGCAGCTCCGACAGGGCCACTGGAAACACCATATATTTT
CASSSDRATGNTIYF
>TRBJ2-1|NA|NA|TRBV7-2
TGTGCCAGCAGCCACCAAGTAGGGGCGACGAGCTCCTACAATGAGCAGTTCTTC
CASSHQVGATSSYNEQFF
>TRBJ1-1|few|TRBD1|TRBV28
TGTGCCAGCAGTTCCCACCGGGACAGGGGGACTGAAGCTTTCTTT
CASSSHRDRGTEAFF
>TRBJ2-1|NA|NA|TRBV5-1
TGCGCCAGCAGCTTGGAGGGTAACTCCTACAATGAGCAGTTCTTC
CASSLEGNSYNEQFF
>TRBJ2-1|few|NA|TRBV27
TGTGCCAGCACCCCAGCCGGCTACTGGACCTACAATGAGCAGTTCTTC
CASTPAGYWTYNEQFF
>TRBJ1-4|NA|NA|TRBV2
TGTGCCAGCCACGTGGGGGTTTTAGAAAAACTGTTTTTT
CASHVGVLEKLFF
>TRBJ2-3|few|NA|TRBV7-9
TGTGCCAGCAGCCCTAGTGGCCTTACAGATACGCAGTATTTT
CASSPSGLTDTQYF
>TRBJ2-5|NA|TRBD2|TRBV29-1
TGCAGCGTTGAAATAGGGACTAGCCGAGAGACCCAGTACTTC
CSVEIGTSRETQYF
>TRBJ1-1|few|NA|TRBV7-9
TGTGCCAGCAGCTTATCGGGCAGGGGGAACACTGAAGCTTTCTTT
CASSLSGRGNTEAFF
>TRBJ2-3|few|TRBD2|TRBV30
TGTGCCTGGAGCCCCCCAAGCGGGGGATCAGATACGCAGTATTTT
CAWSPPSGGSDTQYF
>TRBJ2-1|NA|NA|TRBV6-6
TGTGCCAGCAGTTCAGGGCCTTACAATGAGCAGTTCTTC
CASSSGPYNEQFF
>TRBJ1-6|few|NA|TRBV6-6
TGTGCCAGCTGTGGTCAGAATAATTCACCCCTCCACTTT
CASCGQNNSPLHF
>TRBJ1-5|few|NA|TRBV2
TGTGCCAGCAGTGGGCTTTTGGGGATTCAGCCCCAGCATTTT
CASSGLLGIQPQHF
>TRBJ1-1|NA|NA|TRBV4-2
TGTGCCAGCAGCCAGAACAGGGCGTTCACTGAAGCTTTCTTT
CASSQNRAFTEAFF
>TRBJ2-1|few|NA|TRBV28
TGTGCCAGCAGTTCCCCCGGGACACAATTCTACAATGAGCAGTTCTTC
CASSSPGTQFYNEQFF
>TRBJ1-6|NA|TRBD1|TRBV9
TGTGCCAGCAGCCCACCTACAGGGGTTGATAATTCACCCCTCCACTTT
CASSPPTGVDNSPLHF
>TRBJ1-3|NA|NA|TRBV30
TGTGCCTGGTCGGGGGCAGGTGGAAACACCATATATTTT
CAWSGAGGNTIYF